These 13 T cell receptor beta chains came from one sample sequenced in a study of T-cell reconstitution after alpha-beta-depleted transplantation in children. Preparation of the TCRbeta library was carried out with unique molecular identifiers. TCRdb reprocessed the PCR reads via MiXCR and lists one record per CDR3 protein. The table records fewer than 400,000 distinct CDR3 sequences, 20% to 30% of them present only once. The starting material was PBMCs, mostly from graft donor cells, obtained 180 days after TCRalphabeta/CD19-depleted stem cell transplant. Source of these receptors: a male patient younger than 18 who had a stem cell transplant for acute lymphoblastic leukemia, so the T cells may come from the graft donor.

This chain connects TRBV20-1 to TRBJ2-2; D unclear. V gave up 3 bases and J gave up 6 bases, with 11 bases separating them. Germline CDR1 DFQATT, CDR2 SNEGSKA (reference sequence). The CDR3 has 13 residues. The CDR3 DNA reads as TGCAGTGCTAGGCGACCGGCGGCCGGGGAGCTGTTTTTT. Encoded protein: CSARRPAAGELFF.

V usage is TRBV28 and J usage is TRBJ1-2; 7 bases are a match to TRBD1. Losses at the gene ends were 5 bases for V and 7 bases for J; bases not matched to a gene: 10. This CDR3 is built from 14 residues. CDR1 and CDR2 (germline): MDHEN, SYDVKM. DNA for the CDR3: TGTGCCAGCAGTGCCGACAGGGTCAGGGGTGGCTACACCTTC. It is translated as CASSADRVRGGYTF.

The J gene is TRBJ2-5, the V gene TRBV10-3; TRBD2 aligns across 8 bases. Germline-derived CDR1 and CDR2 are ENHRY and SYGVKD. CDR3 length: 14 amino acids. V trimming: 4 bases; J trimming: 5 bases; junction bases outside the gene matches: 6. CDR3 coding DNA: TGTGCCATCAGTGTGGGAGCGGGGGAGGAGACCCAGTACTTC. This encodes CAISVGAGEETQYF.

This clonotype has a handful of counts. The chain combines TRBV27 with TRBJ1-2, with 8 bases fitting TRBD1. The length of the CDR3 is 15 residues. Germline lookup yields CDR1 MNHEY and CDR2 SMNVEV (reference sequence). Unmatched junction bases numbered 9, after V lost 4 bases and J lost 5 bases. CDR3 in DNA: TGTGCCAGCAGTTCGGGACAGGCGGTGATTTATGGCTACACCTTC. It codes for CASSSGQAVIYGYTF.

The chain recombines TRBV3-1 with TRBJ1-4; possibly TRBD1 for D (5 bases). Germline-derived CDR1 and CDR2 are LGHDT and YNNKEL (reference sequence). The CDR3 totals 15 residues. Trimming shortened V by 4 bases and J by 7 bases, and 16 bases separated the two germline ends. CDR3 DNA: TGTGCCAGCAGCCTACTCCATGGGGGAGGTGAAAAACTGTTTTTT. Residues: CASSLLHGGGEKLFF.

CDR3 region: CASSLETSGLSYEQYF. Written as DNA, the CDR3 is TGCGCCAGCAGCCTCGAGACTAGCGGTCTTTCCTACGAGCAGTACTTC. The chain is built from TRBV5-1 and TRBJ2-7; TRBD2 matches at 9 bases. Losses at the gene ends were 4 bases for V and 1 base for J; bases not matched to a gene: 9. Germline-derived CDR1 and CDR2 are SGHRS and YFSETQ. CDR3 size: 16 residues.

The V call is TRBV11-2, the J call TRBJ1-4; no clear D. Trimming took off 0 bases at V and 7 bases at J, with 15 bases between the two ends. Germline loops: CDR1 SGHAT, CDR2 FQNNGV. The CDR3 length is 16 residues. The CDR3 DNA reads TGTGCCAGCAGCTTAGACGGTGGAGGGAAGGCTGAAAAACTGTTTTTT. As protein: CASSLDGGGKAEKLFF.

This clonotype showed up many times. J is TRBJ2-7 and V is TRBV5-1; the D is unclear. The CDR3 contains 13 residues. V gave up 3 bases and J gave up 3 bases, with 10 bases separating them. Per the germline V gene, CDR1 is SGHRS and CDR2 is YFSETQ. CDR3 loop: CASSSGSLYEQYF. In DNA, the CDR3 is TGCGCCAGCAGCTCAGGCTCACTCTACGAGCAGTACTTC.

Ten or more counts support this clonotype. The chain couples TRBV7-9 to TRBJ2-3; D might be TRBD1 (5 bases). Germline CDR1 reads SEHNR; CDR2 reads FQNEAQ (reference sequence). CDR3 length: 13 residues. V was pared by 1 base and J by 5 bases, with 7 bases between. The CDR3 protein is CASSLGQGDTQYF. As DNA, the CDR3 is TGTGCCAGCAGCTTAGGTCAGGGAGATACGCAGTATTTT.

A few counts support this clonotype. This chain joins TRBV20-1 and TRBJ2-7; weak D call: TRBD2 (7 bases). V was pared by 3 bases and J by 12 bases, with 15 bases between. CDR1 is DFQATT and CDR2 is SNEGSKA in the germline V gene (reference sequence). The CDR3 extends over 11 amino acids. The CDR3 protein is CSASSLGGRYF. The CDR3, as DNA: TGCAGTGCTAGTTCTCTCGGGGGGCGGTACTTC.

This clonotype was seen ten or more times. The V gene is TRBV12-3 or TRBV12-4, the J gene TRBJ1-5; perhaps TRBD1 as D (5 bases). V was shortened by 1 base and J by 6 bases, with 10 bases between the two germline ends. CDR3 length: 14 amino acids. This CDR3 is CASSLVTVGQPQHF. The CDR3 nucleotides read TGTGCCAGCAGTTTAGTGACAGTTGGTCAGCCCCAGCATTTT.

This clonotype was observed many times. The rearrangement links TRBV7-3 to TRBJ1-5; tentative D call: TRBD1 (5 bases). Germline-derived CDR1 and CDR2 are SGHTA and FQGTGA. The CDR3 sequence is 13 residues long. V was trimmed by 5 bases and J by 3 bases, leaving 8 bases between them. The CDR3 nucleotides are TGTGCCAGCAGCCGGGACCTCAATCAGCCCCAGCATTTT. The encoded protein is CASSRDLNQPQHF.

This clonotype has more than one count but fewer than ten. The J gene is TRBJ2-5, the V gene TRBV5-5; D ambiguous. Deletions cut 0 bases from V and 1 base from J, with 10 bases between. The CDR3 is 15 residues long. Germline V lookup: CDR1 SGHKS, CDR2 YYEKEE (reference sequence). CDR3 region: CASSLVGSLQETQYF. CDR3 coding DNA: TGTGCCAGCAGCTTGGTGGGAAGCCTCCAAGAGACCCAGTACTTC.